This passage covers 20 T cell receptor beta chains from one sample sequenced in a study of T cells in localized non-small cell lung cancer. Libraries were prepared by immunoSEQ multiplex PCR; TCRdb keeps only in-frame clonotypes and omits some of them. The sample comprises about 40,000 clones, roughly 86% of which are singletons, and about 6% rests with the top ten. The sample was peripheral blood, taken before any cancer treatment. The receptor set was obtained from a man aged 40 to 70 with stage I lung adenocarcinoma.

The chain carries TRBV7-9 and TRBJ2-2; TRBD2 matches 7 bases. Germline CDR1 SEHNR, CDR2 FQNEAQ (reference sequence). CDR3 length: 15 amino acids. Unmatched junction bases numbered 6, after V lost 5 bases and J lost 3 bases. This chain's CDR3 is CASSDSLADTGELFF. The DNA of the CDR3 is TGTGCCAGCAGCGACAGTCTAGCGGACACCGGGGAGCTGTTTTTT.

V usage is TRBV5-1 and J usage is TRBJ2-5; 10 bases are shared with TRBD1. V was clipped by 3 bases and J by 2 bases; unmatched bases: 4. CDR1 is SGHRS, CDR2 YFSETQ, per germline. The CDR3 has 15 amino acids. The CDR3 spells CASSSGTGAQETQYF. CDR3 coding DNA: TGCGCCAGCAGCTCGGGGACAGGGGCACAAGAGACCCAGTACTTC.

The chain joins TRBV7-8 to TRBJ2-7; tentatively, D is TRBD2 (5 bases). Germline V gene lookup returns CDR1 SGHVS and CDR2 FQNEAQ. The CDR3 is 16 amino acids. V was clipped by 1 base and J by 4 bases, with 17 bases between them. This chain's CDR3 is CASSLGRLLGSYEQYF. In DNA form, the CDR3 reads TGTGCCAGCAGCTTAGGGCGGCTACTAGGTTCGTACGAGCAGTACTTC.

This chain connects TRBV27 to TRBJ2-4, with unresolved D. V shed 5 bases and J shed 8 bases, with 10 bases lying between them. The germline CDR1 and CDR2 sequences are MNHEY and SMNVEV (reference sequence). The CDR3 runs to 12 residues. DNA for the CDR3: TGTGCCAGCAGTCCGGCGCGAGACATTCAGTACTTC. Translation gives CASSPARDIQYF.

This chain connects TRBV7-2 to TRBJ1-2; the D is unclear. Per germline, CDR1 SGHTA and CDR2 FQGNSA. The CDR3 consists of 15 residues. Trimming stripped 1 base from V and 4 bases from J, with 13 bases between. The CDR3 bases are TGTGCCAGCAGCTTAGGATCCATCCATGGCTATGGCTACACCTTC. Its translation is CASSLGSIHGYGYTF.

This chain links TRBV11-3 with TRBJ2-3; D unclear. This CDR3 comprises 12 residues. The V end lost 4 bases, the J end lost 2 bases, and 4 bases lay between the germline ends. Germline-derived CDR1 and CDR2 are SGHNT and YENEEA. CDR3 sequence reads: CASSSDTDTQYF. The CDR3 DNA follows: TGTGCCAGCAGCTCTGACACAGATACGCAGTATTTT.

V gene TRBV11-2 combines with J gene TRBJ2-7; D is unclear. This CDR3 has 13 residues. Trimming took 2 bases from V and 3 from J, leaving 8 bases between them. Germline V lookup: CDR1 SGHAT, CDR2 FQNNGV. The CDR3 sequence: CASSLTTGYEQYF. DNA of the CDR3: TGTGCCAGCAGCTTAACCACCGGCTACGAGCAGTACTTC.

The chain carries TRBV30 and TRBJ2-7; no clear D gene. Germline V gene sequence: CDR1 GTSNPN, CDR2 SVGIG (reference sequence). V was pared by 0 bases and J by 7 bases, with 7 bases between. The CDR3 length is 11 residues. The CDR3 loop is CAWSVGAEQYF. In DNA, the CDR3 is TGTGCCTGGAGTGTTGGCGCAGAGCAGTACTTC. Variable domain in full (rest from reference TRBV30 and TRBJ2-7): SQTIHQWPATLVQPVGSPLSLECTVEGTSNPNLYWYRQAAGRGLQLLFYSVGIGQISSEVPQNLSASRPQDRQFILSSKKLLLSDSGFYLCAWSVGAEQYFGPGTRLTVT.

J is TRBJ2-7 and V is TRBV6-6; 8 nucleotides match TRBD2. The CDR3 extends over 15 amino acids. V lost 0 bases and J lost 0; bases outside the gene matches: 1. CDR1 and CDR2 from the germline V gene are MNHNY and SVGAGI (reference sequence). Here the CDR3 reads CASSYSTSASYEQYF. As DNA, the CDR3 is TGTGCCAGCAGTTACTCGACTAGCGCCTCCTACGAGCAGTACTTC.

This clone was counted a few times. The CDR3 loop is CASSQGGARNTIYF. As DNA, the CDR3 is TGCGCCAGCAGCCAAGGGGGGGCAAGAAACACCATATATTTT. J is TRBJ1-3 and V is TRBV4-3; possible D gene TRBD1, 6 bases. This CDR3 is 14 amino acids long. The ends were cut back, 1 base at V and 5 bases at J, with 9 bases in the middle. Per germline, CDR1 LGHNA and CDR2 YSLEER.

The rearrangement links TRBV9 to TRBJ1-3; no reliable D call. Germline-derived CDR1 and CDR2 are SGDLS and YYNGEE. Trimming took off 0 bases at V and 1 base at J, with 8 bases between the two ends. The CDR3 spans 15 residues. The CDR3 DNA is TGTGCCAGCAGCGTAGCTCCCAGGTCTGGAAACACCATATATTTT. It specifies CASSVAPRSGNTIYF.

This chain joins TRBV6-1 and TRBJ1-2; D unclear. The CDR3 extends over 15 amino acids. CDR1 is MNHNS, CDR2 SASEGT, per germline. Trimming took 0 bases from V and 9 from J, leaving 17 bases between them. The CDR3 is CASSEAGGISLSYTF. DNA for the CDR3: TGTGCCAGCAGTGAAGCTGGAGGGATCAGTTTGAGCTACACCTTC.

This chain connects TRBV5-6 to TRBJ1-2; 9 nucleotides line up with TRBD1. CDR3 length: 13 amino acids. Germline V lookup: CDR1 SGHDT, CDR2 YYEEEE. J gave up 8 bases and V 4 bases, and 6 bases lay outside the gene matches. CDR3 amino acids: CASSTRQGDGYTF. The DNA for the CDR3 is TGTGCCAGCAGCACCCGACAGGGGGACGGCTACACCTTC.

The chain is built from TRBV19 and TRBJ2-1; D tentatively reads TRBD1 or TRBD2 (7 bases each). Germline V gives CDR1 LNHDA, CDR2 SQIVND (reference sequence). The V and J ends lost 9 bases and 0 bases respectively, with 21 bases between them. The CDR3 consists of 17 residues. For the CDR3, the DNA is TGTGCCAGCAGGGGGGGGGCAGGTTTAAGCTCCTACAATGAGCAGTTCTTC. Residues: CASRGGAGLSSYNEQFF.

V is TRBV28 and J is TRBJ2-1; D possibly corresponds to TRBD2 (5 bases). There are 15 residues in the CDR3. V lost 6 bases and J lost 4, with 16 bases in between. The germline CDR1 and CDR2 sequences are MDHEN and SYDVKM. CDR3 in DNA: TGTGCCAGCAGCCCCTTAAGCGGTCGGTACAATGAGCAGTTCTTC. Protein: CASSPLSGRYNEQFF.

CDR3 protein: CSVGTSGRGDTQYF. CDR3 nucleotides: TGCAGCGTAGGGACTAGCGGGAGAGGGGATACGCAGTATTTT. The genes are TRBV29-1 and TRBJ2-3; TRBD2 aligns across 14 bases. In germline, CDR1 is SQVTM, CDR2 ANQGSEA. With V trimmed by 6 bases and J by 6 bases, 5 bases remained unmatched. The CDR3 spans 14 residues.

The chain recombines TRBV5-3 with TRBJ2-7, with TRBD2 matching over 11 bases. TRBV5-3 is recorded as an ORF, its role being uncertain. The CDR3 has 16 residues. The V and J ends lost 3 bases and 3 bases, in that order; junction bases with no gene match: 8. CDR3 coding DNA: TGTGCCAGAAGCTCTTCTAGACTAGCGGGATACTACGAGCAGTACTTC. Amino acid sequence: CARSSSRLAGYYEQYF.

The chain uses TRBV4-1 and TRBJ1-4; tentatively, D is TRBD1 (6 bases). Per the germline V gene, CDR1 is MGHRA and CDR2 is YSYEKL. CDR3 length equals 17 residues. The V gene lost 4 bases and the J gene lost 5 bases, with 20 bases spanning the gap. CDR3 coding DNA: TGCGCCAGCAGCCGAGTTACCGGGACACCGGTGAATGAAAAACTGTTTTTT. Translation gives CASSRVTGTPVNEKLFF.

This rearrangement joins TRBV19 to TRBJ2-1; either TRBD1 or TRBD2 may fit D (5 bases each). Germline V gene lookup returns CDR1 LNHDA and CDR2 SQIVND (reference sequence). The CDR3 consists of 14 residues. The V gene lost 4 bases and the J gene lost 0 bases, with 7 bases spanning the gap. CDR3 nucleotides: TGTGCCAGTAGTAGAGGGGACTCCTACAATGAGCAGTTCTTC. Amino acids: CASSRGDSYNEQFF. Filled out from reference TRBV19 and TRBJ2-1, the complete variable domain reads DGGITQSPKYLFRKEGQNVTLSCEQNLNHDAMYWYRQDPGQGLRLIYYSQIVNDFQKGDIAEGYSVSREKKESFPLTVTSAQKNPTAFYLCASSRGDSYNEQFFGPGTRLTVL.

This chain links TRBV5-1 with TRBJ2-7; D gene unclear. V was cut by 3 bases and J by 0 bases, with 4 bases left in between. Germline assignment: CDR1 SGHRS and CDR2 YFSETQ. The CDR3 runs to 12 residues. Written as DNA, the CDR3 is TGCGCCAGCAGCTCTAGCTCCTACGAGCAGTACTTC. Translation: CASSSSSYEQYF.